Listed below are T cell receptor beta chains from one sample, sequenced in a study of blood T cell repertoires in COVID-19. Only in-frame clones appear in the TCRdb table, and some are missing; sequencing was by immunoSEQ multiplex PCR. This table holds tens of thousands of clones, 60% to 85% found once. What was sequenced was peripheral blood. All receptors come from a human donor in a cohort sampled during active COVID-19. CDR3s include the opening cysteine and the closing phenylalanine or tryptophan. D genes are given only for firm matches. Rows may omit the clone size; those that give it use once, few, many or a size class.

TRBJ2-2 NA NA TRBV29-1 CSVGAGGPGELFF TGCAGCGTTGGAGCCGGAGGCCCCGGGGAGCTGTTTTTT
TRBJ1-5 NA NA TRBV2 CASRTGVTNQPQHF TGTGCCAGCAGAACAGGAGTAACAAATCAGCCCCAGCATTTT
TRBJ1-5 NA NA TRBV19 CASSSPAGNQPQHF TGTGCCAGTAGTAGCCCGGCGGGCAATCAGCCCCAGCATTTT
TRBJ1-2 NA TRBD1 TRBV4-1 CASSQSQGEGWNGYTF TGCGCCAGCAGCCAATCACAGGGGGAAGGTTGGAATGGCTACACCTTC
TRBJ2-7 NA TRBD1 TRBV18 CASSPLRTPRGSYEQYF TGTGCCAGCTCCCCCCTGCGGACTCCCAGGGGGTCCTACGAGCAGTACTTC
TRBJ2-7 NA NA TRBV2 CASRTPTGPYEQYF TGTGCCAGTAGAACCCCAACAGGGCCCTACGAGCAGTACTTC
TRBJ2-2 few TRBD2 TRBV28 CASSSPGTRNTGELFF TGTGCCAGCAGTTCCCCGGGGACTAGGAACACCGGGGAGCTGTTTTTT
TRBJ2-5 NA NA TRBV18 CASSPVTVQETQYF TGTGCCAGCTCACCGGTTACAGTTCAAGAGACCCAGTACTTC
TRBJ2-1 NA NA TRBV7-3 CASSLMAGIGSEQFF TGTGCCAGCAGCTTAATGGCGGGAATTGGAAGTGAGCAGTTCTTC
TRBJ2-7 NA TRBD2 TRBV6-2/TRBV6-3 CASSGRGASGGEQYF TGTGCCAGCAGTGGACGCGGGGCTAGCGGCGGCGAGCAGTACTTC
TRBJ2-1 NA NA TRBV5-5 CASSLVGGAVEQFF TGTGCCAGCAGCTTGGTTGGGGGGGCGGTTGAGCAGTTCTTC
TRBJ2-3 NA TRBD1 TRBV5-1 CASSPGTGGLHTQYF TGCGCCAGCAGCCCCGGGACAGGGGGCTTACATACGCAGTATTTT
TRBJ2-5 NA TRBD1 TRBV5-1 CASSLAPDRDETQYF TGCGCCAGCAGCTTGGCCCCAGACAGGGACGAGACCCAGTACTTC
TRBJ1-5 NA NA TRBV6-5 CASSATGQPQHF TGTGCCAGCAGCGCTACAGGTCAGCCCCAGCATTTT
TRBJ2-3 NA TRBD2 TRBV28 CASSLAGESTDTQYF TGTGCCAGCAGTTTAGCGGGAGAGAGCACAGATACGCAGTATTTT
TRBJ1-1 NA NA TRBV12-2 CASRLASRAITRNTEAFF TGTGCAAGTCGCTTAGCCTCCAGGGCGATAACACGGAACACTGAAGCTTTCTTT
TRBJ2-2 few TRBD2 TRBV28 CASSPGLAGRMELFF TGTGCCAGCAGCCCGGGACTAGCGGGACGAATGGAGCTGTTTTTT